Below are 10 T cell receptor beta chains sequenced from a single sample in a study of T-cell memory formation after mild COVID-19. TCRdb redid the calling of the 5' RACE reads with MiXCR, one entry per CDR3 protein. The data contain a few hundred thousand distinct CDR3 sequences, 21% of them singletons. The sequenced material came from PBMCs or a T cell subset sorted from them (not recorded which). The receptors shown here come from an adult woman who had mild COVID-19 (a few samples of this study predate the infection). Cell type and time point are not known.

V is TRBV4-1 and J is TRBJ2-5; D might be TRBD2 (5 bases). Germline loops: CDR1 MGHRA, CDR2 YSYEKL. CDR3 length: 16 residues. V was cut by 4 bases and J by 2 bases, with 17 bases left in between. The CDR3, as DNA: TGCGCCAGCAGCCGCGGACTCGGAGGCAATCAAGAGACCCAGTACTTC. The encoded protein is CASSRGLGGNQETQYF.

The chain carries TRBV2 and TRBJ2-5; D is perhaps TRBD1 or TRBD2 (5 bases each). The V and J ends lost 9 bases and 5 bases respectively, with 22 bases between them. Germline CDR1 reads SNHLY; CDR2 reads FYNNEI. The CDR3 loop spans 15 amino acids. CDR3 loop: CARLGDVAPPETQYF. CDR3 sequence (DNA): TGTGCCAGACTGGGGGACGTTGCCCCACCCGAGACCCAGTACTTC.

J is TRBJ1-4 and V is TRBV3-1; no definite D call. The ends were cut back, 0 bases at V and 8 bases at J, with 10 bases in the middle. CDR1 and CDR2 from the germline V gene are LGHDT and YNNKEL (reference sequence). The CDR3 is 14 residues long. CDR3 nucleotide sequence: TGTGCCAGCAGCCAAGACGTCACTGGCGAAAAACTGTTTTTT. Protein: CASSQDVTGEKLFF.

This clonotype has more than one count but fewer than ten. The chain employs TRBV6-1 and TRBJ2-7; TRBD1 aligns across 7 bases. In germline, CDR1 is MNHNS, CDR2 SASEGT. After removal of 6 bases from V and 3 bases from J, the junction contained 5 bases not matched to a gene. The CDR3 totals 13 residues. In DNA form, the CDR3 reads TGTGCCAGCAGCTCGGGACAGAACTACGAGCAGTACTTC. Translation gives CASSSGQNYEQYF.

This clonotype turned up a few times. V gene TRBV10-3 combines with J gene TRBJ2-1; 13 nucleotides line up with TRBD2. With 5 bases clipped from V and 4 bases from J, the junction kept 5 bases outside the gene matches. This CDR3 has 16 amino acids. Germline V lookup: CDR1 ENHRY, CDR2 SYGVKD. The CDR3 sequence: CAISPWTSGGYNEQFF. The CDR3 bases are TGTGCCATCAGTCCTTGGACTAGCGGGGGTTACAATGAGCAGTTCTTC.

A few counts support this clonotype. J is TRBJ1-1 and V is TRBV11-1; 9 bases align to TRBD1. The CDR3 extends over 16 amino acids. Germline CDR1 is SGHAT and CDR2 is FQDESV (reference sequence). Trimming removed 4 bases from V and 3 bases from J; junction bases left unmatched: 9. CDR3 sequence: CASSSGWDRVYTEAFF. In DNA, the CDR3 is TGTGCCAGCAGCTCGGGTTGGGACAGGGTATACACTGAAGCTTTCTTT.

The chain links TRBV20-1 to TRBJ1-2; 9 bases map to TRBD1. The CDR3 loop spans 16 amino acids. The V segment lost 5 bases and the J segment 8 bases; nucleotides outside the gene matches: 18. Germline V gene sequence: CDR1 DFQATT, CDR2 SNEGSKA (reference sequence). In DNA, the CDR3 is TGCAGTGCTCCTGCCGGGACAGGGATCGGGAATAGAGGCTACACCTTC. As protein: CSAPAGTGIGNRGYTF.

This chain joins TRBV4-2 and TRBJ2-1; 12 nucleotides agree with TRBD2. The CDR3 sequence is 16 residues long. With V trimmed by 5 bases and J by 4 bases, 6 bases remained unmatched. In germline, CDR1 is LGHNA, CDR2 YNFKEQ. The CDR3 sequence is CASSSGTSGLYNEQFF. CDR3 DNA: TGTGCCAGCAGCTCCGGGACTAGCGGGTTATACAATGAGCAGTTCTTC.

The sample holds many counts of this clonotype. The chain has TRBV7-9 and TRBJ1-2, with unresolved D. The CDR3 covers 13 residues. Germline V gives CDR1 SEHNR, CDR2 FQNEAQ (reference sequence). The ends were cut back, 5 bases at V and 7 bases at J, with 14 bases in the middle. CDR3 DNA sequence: TGTGCCAGCAGCCGCCCCGGATCGGCTGGCTACACCTTC. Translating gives CASSRPGSAGYTF.

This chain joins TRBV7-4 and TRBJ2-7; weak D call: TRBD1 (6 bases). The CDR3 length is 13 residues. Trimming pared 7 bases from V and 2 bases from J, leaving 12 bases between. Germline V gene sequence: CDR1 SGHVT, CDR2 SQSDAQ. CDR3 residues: CASTLQGTYEQYF. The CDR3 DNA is TGTGCCAGCACCCTCCAGGGGACCTACGAGCAGTACTTC.